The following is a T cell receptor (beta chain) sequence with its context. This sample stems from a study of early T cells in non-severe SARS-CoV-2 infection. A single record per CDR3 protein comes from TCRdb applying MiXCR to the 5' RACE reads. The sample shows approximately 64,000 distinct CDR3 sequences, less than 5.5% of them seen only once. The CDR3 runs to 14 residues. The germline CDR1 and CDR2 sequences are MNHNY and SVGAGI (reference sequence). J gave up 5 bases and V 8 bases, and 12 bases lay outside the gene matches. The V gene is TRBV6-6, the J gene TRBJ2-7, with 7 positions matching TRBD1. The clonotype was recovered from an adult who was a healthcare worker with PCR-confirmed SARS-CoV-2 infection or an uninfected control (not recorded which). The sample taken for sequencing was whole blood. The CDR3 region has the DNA TGTGCCAGCGGGTACCCGGGACAGAATAACGAGCAGTACTTC. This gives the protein CASGYPGQNNEQYF.